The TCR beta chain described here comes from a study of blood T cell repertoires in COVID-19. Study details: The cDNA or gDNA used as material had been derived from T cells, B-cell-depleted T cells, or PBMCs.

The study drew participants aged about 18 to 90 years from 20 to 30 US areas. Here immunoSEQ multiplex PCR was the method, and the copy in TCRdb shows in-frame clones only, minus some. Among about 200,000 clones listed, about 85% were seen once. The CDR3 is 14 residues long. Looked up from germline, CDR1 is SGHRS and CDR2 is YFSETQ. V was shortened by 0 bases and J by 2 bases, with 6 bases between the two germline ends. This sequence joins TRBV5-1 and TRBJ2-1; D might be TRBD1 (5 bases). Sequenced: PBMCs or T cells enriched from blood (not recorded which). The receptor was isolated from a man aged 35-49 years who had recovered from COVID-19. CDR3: CASSLETAYNEQFF. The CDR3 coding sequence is TGCGCCAGCAGCTTGGAGACAGCCTACAATGAGCAGTTCTTC.